One TCR beta chain is described in this entry. Its antigen is not identified. These data originate in a study of regulatory T cells in long-lasting Graves disease. Study context: With positive TSH receptor antibodies and over 5 years of antithyroid drugs, Graves' disease was considered persistent.

This sample's time point: persistent/refractory GD, antithyroid drugs over 5 years with positive TRAb. Making the TCR library involved RNA that had been extracted from PBMCs. Building of the TCR beta libraries involved iRepertoire HTBI primers and Arm-PCR of CDR3 regions. TCRdb reprocessed the multiplex PCR reads via MiXCR and lists one record per CDR3 protein. Seen here are about 290,000 distinct CDR3 sequences, around a fifth observed once, and the top ten hold roughly 50%. Findings of the study overall: New patients shared some 970 public clonotypes, fewer than the approximately 2,500 shared by persistent patients. The sample size was small, and this may have reduced accuracy.

The receptor comes from a female donor with Graves disease. The sample here was peripheral blood mononuclear cells (PBMCs), taken when the disease was refractory, from a patient treated with antithyroid drugs.

The DNA of the CDR3 is TGCAGTGCGTCGGACACTTACGAGCAGTACTTC. Amino acid sequence: CSASDTYEQYF. The chain couples TRBV20-1 to TRBJ2-7, with D perhaps matching TRBD1 (5 bases). The germline CDR1 and CDR2 sequences are DFQATT and SNEGSKA (reference sequence). The CDR3 has 11 residues. With 6 bases removed from V and 4 bases from J, the gap between germline ends came to 10 bases.